A single T cell receptor beta chain is shown here with its context. V lost 4 bases and J lost 6, with 10 bases in between. Germline values: CDR1 SGHDT, CDR2 YYEEEE. This CDR3 comprises 13 residues. The data originate from a study of control samples from healthy donors and cancer patients. Using immunoSEQ multiplex PCR, the repertoire was profiled, and TCRdb retains in-frame clones only, with some absent. The repertoire holds roughly 79,000 clones, roughly 82% seen once, with more than 12% in the top ten. The chain couples TRBV5-6 to TRBJ2-2, with a tentative D call TRBD2 (5 bases). The sequence was collected from a man between 50 and 59 years old in good health. The sequenced sample was blood. The CDR3: CASSLRGPGELFF. The CDR3 DNA reads as TGTGCCAGCAGCCTCCGAGGGCCCGGGGAGCTGTTTTTT. Using reference TRBV5-6 and TRBJ2-2 for the parts outside the CDR3, the full variable domain is DAGVTQSPTHLIKTRGQQVTLRCSPKSGHDTVSWYQQALGQGPQFIFQYYEEEERQRGNFPDRFSGHQFPNYSSELNVNALLLGDSALYLCASSLRGPGELFFGEGSRLTVL.